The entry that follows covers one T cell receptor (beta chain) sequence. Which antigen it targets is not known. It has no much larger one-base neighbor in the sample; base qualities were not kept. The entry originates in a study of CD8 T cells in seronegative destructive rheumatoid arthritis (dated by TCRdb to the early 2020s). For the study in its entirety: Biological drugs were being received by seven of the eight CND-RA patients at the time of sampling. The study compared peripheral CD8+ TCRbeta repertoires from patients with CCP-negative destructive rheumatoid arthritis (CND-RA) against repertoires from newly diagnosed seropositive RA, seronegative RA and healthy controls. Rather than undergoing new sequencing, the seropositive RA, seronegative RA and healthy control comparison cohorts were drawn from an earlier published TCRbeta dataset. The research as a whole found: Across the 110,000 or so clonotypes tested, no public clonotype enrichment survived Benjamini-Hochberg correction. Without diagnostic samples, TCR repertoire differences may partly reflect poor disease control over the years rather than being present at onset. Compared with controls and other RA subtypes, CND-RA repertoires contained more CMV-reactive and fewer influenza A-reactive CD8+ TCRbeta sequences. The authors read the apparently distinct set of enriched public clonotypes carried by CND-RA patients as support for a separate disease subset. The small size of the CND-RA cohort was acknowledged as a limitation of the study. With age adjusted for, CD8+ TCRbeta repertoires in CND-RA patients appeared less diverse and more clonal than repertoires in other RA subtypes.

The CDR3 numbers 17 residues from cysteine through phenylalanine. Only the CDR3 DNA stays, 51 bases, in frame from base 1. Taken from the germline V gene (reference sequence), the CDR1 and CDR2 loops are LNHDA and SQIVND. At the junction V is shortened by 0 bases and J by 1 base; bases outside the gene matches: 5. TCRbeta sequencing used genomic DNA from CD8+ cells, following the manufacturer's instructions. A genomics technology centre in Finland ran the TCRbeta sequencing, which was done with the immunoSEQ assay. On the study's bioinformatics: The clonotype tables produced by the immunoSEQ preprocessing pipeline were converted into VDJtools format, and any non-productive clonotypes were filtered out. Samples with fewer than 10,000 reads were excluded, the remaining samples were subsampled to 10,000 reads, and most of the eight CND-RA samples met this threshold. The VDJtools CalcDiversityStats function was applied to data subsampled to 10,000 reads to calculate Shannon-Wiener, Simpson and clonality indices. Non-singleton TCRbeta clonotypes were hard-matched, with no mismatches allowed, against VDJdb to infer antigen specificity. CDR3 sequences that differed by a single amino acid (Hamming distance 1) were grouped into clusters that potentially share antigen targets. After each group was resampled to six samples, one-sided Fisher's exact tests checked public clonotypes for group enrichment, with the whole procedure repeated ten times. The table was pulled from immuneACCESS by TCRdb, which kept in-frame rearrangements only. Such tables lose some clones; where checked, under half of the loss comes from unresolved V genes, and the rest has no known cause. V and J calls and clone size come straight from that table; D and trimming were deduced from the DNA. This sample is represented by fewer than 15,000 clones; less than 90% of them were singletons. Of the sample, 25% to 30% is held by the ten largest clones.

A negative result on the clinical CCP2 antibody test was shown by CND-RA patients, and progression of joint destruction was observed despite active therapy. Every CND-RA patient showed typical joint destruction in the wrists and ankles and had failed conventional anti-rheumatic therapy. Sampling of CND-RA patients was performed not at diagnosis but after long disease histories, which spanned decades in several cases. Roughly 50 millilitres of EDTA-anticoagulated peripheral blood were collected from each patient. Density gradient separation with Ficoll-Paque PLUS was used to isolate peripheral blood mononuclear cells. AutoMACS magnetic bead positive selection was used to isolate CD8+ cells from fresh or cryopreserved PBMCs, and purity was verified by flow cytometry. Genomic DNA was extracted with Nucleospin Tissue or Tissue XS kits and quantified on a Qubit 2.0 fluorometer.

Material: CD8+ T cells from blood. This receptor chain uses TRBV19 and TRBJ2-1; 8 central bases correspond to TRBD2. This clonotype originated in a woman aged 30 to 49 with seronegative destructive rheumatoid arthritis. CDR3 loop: CASSIDLASGSYNEQFF. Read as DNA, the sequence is TGTGCCAGTAGTATAGATCTCGCTAGCGGGTCCTACAATGAGCAGTTCTTC.